The next 4 T cell receptor beta chains were all read from a single sample in a study of T cell changes during pregnancy in multiple sclerosis (dated by TCRdb to the late 2010s). The method was the immunoSEQ multiplex PCR assay. Sourced from immuneACCESS, this table was stored by TCRdb with only in-frame sequences that have V and J called. A share of the clones is absent; for the studies checked, an unresolved V gene accounts for under half, and the remainder has no known explanation. The sample table records roughly 40,000 clones; around nine tenths of these occur just once. Of the sample, more than 7% falls within the top ten clones. Sample: CD8+ T cells from peripheral blood mononuclear cells, taken before pregnancy. These receptors originate from a female donor with multiple sclerosis, enrolled in a pregnancy study.

The chain recombines TRBV27 with TRBJ1-6; D is unresolved. Trimming took off 5 bases at V and 10 bases at J, with 9 bases between the two ends. Looked up from germline, CDR1 is MNHEY and CDR2 is SMNVEV (reference sequence). CDR3 length equals 12 residues. This CDR3 reads CASSHGNSPLHF. In nucleotides, the CDR3 is TGTGCCAGCAGTCACGGTAACTCACCCCTCCACTTT.

The genes are TRBV6-5 and TRBJ2-1; 7 nucleotides match TRBD1. CDR1 MNHEY and CDR2 SVGAGI come from the germline V gene. The V segment lost 5 bases and the J segment 7 bases; nucleotides outside the gene matches: 5. This CDR3 has 13 residues. The CDR3 nucleotides are TGTGCCAGCAGTCCCGGGACAGTTAATGAGCAGTTCTTC. As protein: CASSPGTVNEQFF.

The gene calls are TRBV7-9 and TRBJ2-1; D gene ambiguous. Germline assignment: CDR1 SEHNR and CDR2 FQNEAQ (reference sequence). The germline V and J ends were trimmed by 2 bases and 0 bases, with 14 bases remaining between them. CDR3 length equals 17 residues. The CDR3 coding sequence is TGTGCCAGCAGCTTACTCCCCCCCGGGTTCTCCTACAATGAGCAGTTCTTC. Translation: CASSLLPPGFSYNEQFF. Looking up the rest from reference TRBV7-9 and TRBJ2-1 gives the full variable domain: DTGVSQNPRHKITKRGQNVTFRCDPISEHNRLYWYRQTLGQGPEFLTYFQNEAQLEKSRLLSDRFSAERPKGSFSTLEIQRTEQGDSAMYLCASSLLPPGFSYNEQFFGPGTRLTVL.

This clone has only one observation. The CDR3 DNA follows: TGCGCCAGCAGCCAAGTTCCGTCGACTAGCGGGAGTGTATACGAGCAGTACTTC. This translates into CASSQVPSTSGSVYEQYF. The J gene is TRBJ2-7, the V gene TRBV4-1; TRBD2 matches at 12 bases. The CDR3 has 18 residues. CDR1 MGHRA and CDR2 YSYEKL come from the germline V gene. J gave up 4 bases and V 1 base, and 11 bases lay outside the gene matches.